One and the same sample provided the 25 T cell receptor beta chains below, sequenced in a study of T-cell reconstitution after alpha-beta-depleted transplantation in children. It was with unique molecular identifiers that the TCRbeta library was prepared. One entry per CDR3 protein, called by TCRdb with MiXCR from the PCR reads. The data contain approximately 490,000 distinct CDR3 sequences, roughly a tenth of them singletons. Sequencing was performed on PBMCs, taken before TCRalphabeta/CD19-depleted stem cell transplant. The origin of the receptors is a child under 10 years old with inherited bone marrow failure, due to receive a stem cell transplant.

DNA for the CDR3: TGCAGTGCTAGAGGGACTAGCGGGCTAGGCGAGCAGTACTTC. Translation: CSARGTSGLGEQYF. The chain carries TRBV20-1 and TRBJ2-7; 11 bases are a match to TRBD2. The CDR3 runs to 14 residues. CDR1 DFQATT and CDR2 SNEGSKA come from the germline V gene (reference sequence). After removal of 1 base from V and 6 bases from J, the junction contained 5 bases not matched to a gene.

This clonotype was detected ten times or more. The chain is built from TRBV6-1 and TRBJ2-7, with D uncertain. The CDR3 has 14 amino acids. Germline V gene sequence: CDR1 MNHNS, CDR2 SASEGT. V was trimmed by 7 bases and J by 2 bases, leaving 15 bases between them. CDR3 in DNA: TGTGCCAGCACCTCCTCTTGGGCCCCCTACGAGCAGTACTTC. It specifies CASTSSWAPYEQYF.

This clonotype was detected ten times or more. The chain uses TRBV29-1 and TRBJ2-1; 11 bases map to TRBD2. In germline, CDR1 is SQVTM, CDR2 ANQGSEA. The CDR3 is made up of 16 amino acids. V shed 0 bases and J 5 bases; nucleotides not matched to a gene: 6. The CDR3 DNA reads TGCAGCGTTGAAGATAGGACTAGCGGGTTAAACAATGAGCAGTTCTTC. Encoded protein: CSVEDRTSGLNNEQFF.

In this sample, this clonotype turned up many times. This chain joins TRBV6-2 or TRBV6-3 and TRBJ2-1; 11 bases match TRBD2. Per germline, CDR1 MNHEY and CDR2 SVGEGT. J lost 3 bases, V lost 5 bases, and 6 bases had no gene match. The CDR3 spans 16 residues. CDR3 DNA sequence: TGTGCCAGCAGTCGACTAGCGGGATGGATCTACAATGAGCAGTTCTTC. Translation gives CASSRLAGWIYNEQFF.

The rearrangement links TRBV12-3 or TRBV12-4 to TRBJ2-5, with D tentatively TRBD2 (6 bases). The V end lost 8 bases, the J end lost 2 bases, and 9 bases lay between the germline ends. The CDR3 is 12 residues long. The CDR3 here is CASRLAQETQYF. The CDR3 region has the DNA TGTGCCAGCCGCCTAGCGCAAGAGACCCAGTACTTC.

Ten or more counts support this clonotype. V and J are TRBV28 and TRBJ2-1; D call uncertain. Germline CDR1 MDHEN, CDR2 SYDVKM. V was shortened by 3 bases and J by 7 bases, with 22 bases between the two germline ends. This CDR3 spans 17 amino acids. The CDR3 reads CASSLGRPIEALNEQFF. CDR3 DNA: TGTGCCAGCAGTTTGGGTCGCCCCATCGAAGCACTTAATGAGCAGTTCTTC.

This clonotype was seen many times. The chain combines TRBV6-2 or TRBV6-3 with TRBJ2-7; D is unclear. CDR1 and CDR2 (germline): MNHEY, SVGEGT. This CDR3 region has 10 residues. Trimming left V 6 bases short and J 3 bases short, with 3 bases between. CDR3 DNA: TGTGCCAGCAGGAACTACGAGCAGTACTTC. Its protein product is CASRNYEQYF.

At least ten counts were recorded for this clonotype. The chain recombines TRBV4-3 with TRBJ1-1, with D tentatively TRBD1 (5 bases). Trimming pared 4 bases from V and 5 bases from J, leaving 20 bases between. The CDR3 consists of 16 residues. Germline V lookup: CDR1 LGHNA, CDR2 YSLEER. CDR3 sequence (DNA): TGCGCCAGCAGCCCTTCTTTTCAGGGTCTTTGGACTGAAGCTTTCTTT. As protein: CASSPSFQGLWTEAFF.

This clonotype was observed at least ten times. The gene calls are TRBV12-3 or TRBV12-4 and TRBJ2-1; D is perhaps TRBD2 (6 bases). The V end was cut by 3 bases, the J end by 6 bases, with 15 bases between. The CDR3 is made up of 15 amino acids. In nucleotides, the CDR3 is TGTGCCAGCAGTTTTTCGGGGGAGTGGGCCAATGAGCAGTTCTTC. Its translation: CASSFSGEWANEQFF.

The sample holds many counts of this clonotype. The genes are TRBV20-1 and TRBJ2-7; no definite D call. The germline V and J ends were trimmed by 5 bases and 0 bases, with 11 bases remaining between them. Germline lookup yields CDR1 DFQATT and CDR2 SNEGSKA (reference sequence). This CDR3 has 13 residues. The CDR3 nucleotides read TGCAGTGCTGATAGCTACAGCTCCTACGAGCAGTACTTC. Amino acid sequence: CSADSYSSYEQYF.

At least ten counts were recorded for this clonotype. The chain combines TRBV25-1 with TRBJ2-1; 8 nucleotides agree with TRBD2. The CDR3 is made up of 14 amino acids. J lost 10 bases, V lost 3 bases, and 8 bases had no gene match. Looked up from germline, CDR1 is MGHDK and CDR2 is SYGVNS. The CDR3 spells CASSDLSLAGEQFF. Written as DNA, the CDR3 is TGTGCCAGCAGTGACCTTTCTTTAGCGGGAGAGCAGTTCTTC.

In its sample, this clonotype was seen many times. The chain recombines TRBV5-1 with TRBJ2-3; 7 nucleotides agree with TRBD2. This CDR3 has 18 residues. The trim removed 2 bases at V and 9 bases at J, leaving 21 bases unmatched. Germline lookup yields CDR1 SGHRS and CDR2 YFSETQ. CDR3 region: CASSFGSSQGGSLRTQYF. The DNA of the CDR3 is TGCGCCAGCAGCTTTGGCAGCAGCCAGGGCGGGAGCCTGAGGACGCAGTATTTT.

The table lists this clonotype with a few counts. The chain couples TRBV19 to TRBJ2-5; the D call may be TRBD1 or TRBD2 (6 bases each). Germline V gene sequence: CDR1 LNHDA, CDR2 SQIVND (reference sequence). The CDR3 is 13 residues long. The V gene lost 3 bases and the J gene lost 5 bases, with 10 bases spanning the gap. The CDR3 sequence: CASSIGGWETQYF. CDR3 nucleotides: TGTGCCAGTAGTATCGGGGGCTGGGAGACCCAGTACTTC. Based on the CDR3 plus reference TRBV19 and TRBJ2-5, the full variable domain is DGGITQSPKYLFRKEGQNVTLSCEQNLNHDAMYWYRQDPGQGLRLIYYSQIVNDFQKGDIAEGYSVSREKKESFPLTVTSAQKNPTAFYLCASSIGGWETQYFGPGTRLLVL.

This clonotype has at least ten counts. This chain links TRBV20-1 with TRBJ2-5; 10 positions agree with TRBD2. The V and J ends lost 4 bases and 4 bases, in that order; junction bases with no gene match: 6. The germline V gene encodes CDR1 DFQATT and CDR2 SNEGSKA (reference sequence). There are 14 residues in the CDR3. CDR3 sequence (DNA): TGCAGTGCTATAGCGGGGACTAGCGTAGAGACCCAGTACTTC. It specifies CSAIAGTSVETQYF.

CDR3 sequence: CAWSVGFSYEQYF. Here the CDR3 DNA reads TGTGCCTGGAGTGTAGGGTTTTCCTACGAGCAGTACTTC. The chain carries TRBV30 and TRBJ2-7; D unresolved. V was shortened by 0 bases and J by 1 base, with 7 bases between the two germline ends. Germline CDR1 and CDR2: GTSNPN and SVGIG (reference sequence). The CDR3 spans 13 residues.

This clonotype was seen repeatedly, ten times or more. The CDR3 here is CASSLREGGRRYNEQFF. Here the CDR3 DNA reads TGTGCCAGCAGCCTTCGAGAGGGCGGGAGAAGATACAATGAGCAGTTCTTC. The chain joins TRBV7-9 to TRBJ2-1; TRBD2 aligns across 7 bases. The CDR3 length is 17 residues. The V gene end was trimmed by 5 bases and the J gene end by 4 bases; junction bases not matched to a gene: 14. Germline CDR1 and CDR2: SEHNR and FQNEAQ (reference sequence).

The CDR3 protein is CASAETGEVETQYF. CDR3 nucleotide sequence: TGTGCCAGCGCTGAAACAGGGGAGGTAGAGACCCAGTACTTC. The chain joins TRBV12-3 or TRBV12-4 to TRBJ2-5; the D gene is possibly TRBD1 (7 bases). This CDR3 is 14 amino acids long. V lost 8 bases and J 4 bases, leaving 17 bases between the germline ends.

In this sample, this clonotype turned up many times. The genes are TRBV7-9 and TRBJ1-1, with D perhaps TRBD1 (5 bases). CDR3 length equals 15 residues. The ends were cut back, 1 base at V and 4 bases at J, with 13 bases in the middle. The germline V gene encodes CDR1 SEHNR and CDR2 FQNEAQ (reference sequence). The CDR3 is CASSLGWGNATEAFF. DNA of the CDR3: TGTGCCAGCAGCTTAGGGTGGGGGAACGCCACTGAAGCTTTCTTT.

The chain employs TRBV12-3 or TRBV12-4 and TRBJ1-1, with D uncertain. V dropped 3 bases and J dropped 8 bases, with 19 bases sitting between them. This CDR3 is 15 amino acids long. The CDR3, as DNA: TGTGCCAGCAGTTTGGATACGGGTCGGGAGGCAGAAGCTTTCTTT. Translating it yields CASSLDTGREAEAFF.

Ten or more counts support this clonotype. The chain couples TRBV10-3 to TRBJ2-1; D is unresolved. Germline V CDR1 and CDR2: ENHRY, SYGVKD. V dropped 8 bases and J dropped 7 bases, with 12 bases sitting between them. The CDR3 contains 12 residues. DNA for the CDR3: TGTGCCATCCTTGGTACTTTGAATGAGCAGTTCTTC. It yields the protein CAILGTLNEQFF.

This clonotype showed up many times. This chain links TRBV10-3 with TRBJ2-1; 10 bases map to TRBD2. V was clipped by 1 base and J by 10 bases; unmatched bases: 10. The V gene's germline CDR1 is ENHRY and CDR2 SYGVKD. CDR3 size: 16 residues. The CDR3 is CAISEYKAGGPEEQFF. The DNA for the CDR3 is TGTGCCATCAGTGAGTATAAAGCGGGAGGGCCTGAAGAGCAGTTCTTC.

This clonotype has ten or more counts. The chain links TRBV4-1 to TRBJ2-7, with TRBD1 as a possible D gene (6 bases). The length of the CDR3 is 15 residues. Germline V gene lookup returns CDR1 MGHRA and CDR2 YSYEKL. Trimming stripped 1 base from V and 5 bases from J, with 15 bases between. In DNA form, the CDR3 reads TGCGCCAGCAGCCAAGCCCCCTCGACAGGCCACGAGCAGTACTTC. Amino acids: CASSQAPSTGHEQYF.

CDR3 in DNA: TGTGCCAGTAGTACAACGACAGGTTTCCACGATCAGCCCCAGCATTTT. Translated: CASSTTTGFHDQPQHF. The V call is TRBV19, the J call TRBJ1-5; a weak D match, TRBD1 (6 bases). The CDR3 runs 16 residues. Germline-derived CDR1 and CDR2 are LNHDA and SQIVND (reference sequence). V lost 4 bases and J lost 5, with 18 bases in between.

This clonotype has ten or more counts. The genes are TRBV4-3 and TRBJ1-4; D not certain. Germline CDR1 and CDR2: LGHNA and YSLEER. V shed 1 base and J shed 3 bases, with 9 bases lying between them. The length of the CDR3 is 15 residues. CDR3 in amino acids: CASSQAGPPNEKLFF. Here the CDR3 DNA reads TGCGCCAGCAGCCAAGCCGGACCCCCTAATGAAAAACTGTTTTTT.

A remark on this clonotype: This clone may be a read error of a much larger clone one base away. The chain links TRBV6-4 to TRBJ2-3; 7 bases match TRBD1. V shed 3 bases, J shed 1 base, and the junction held 7 bases outside the gene matches. Germline V gene sequence: CDR1 MRHNA, CDR2 SNTAGT. CDR3 length: 16 residues. DNA of the CDR3: TGTGCCAGCAGTGAAATACCCGGGACAGGCACAGATACGCAGTATTTT. Encoded protein: CASSEIPGTGTDTQYF.